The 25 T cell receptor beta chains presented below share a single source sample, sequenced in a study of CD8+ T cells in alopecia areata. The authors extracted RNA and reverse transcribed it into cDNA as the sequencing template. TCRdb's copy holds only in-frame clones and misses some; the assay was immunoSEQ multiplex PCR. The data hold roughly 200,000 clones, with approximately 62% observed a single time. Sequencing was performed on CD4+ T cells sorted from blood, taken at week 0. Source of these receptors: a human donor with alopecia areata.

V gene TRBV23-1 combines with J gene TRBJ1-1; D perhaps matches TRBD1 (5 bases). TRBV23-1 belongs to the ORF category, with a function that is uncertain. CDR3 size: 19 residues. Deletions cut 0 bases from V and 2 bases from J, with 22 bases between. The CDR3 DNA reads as TGCGCCAGCAGTCAATCGATGTCCCCCGACGACAGCGTCAACACTGAAGCTTTCTTT. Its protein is CASSQSMSPDDSVNTEAFF.

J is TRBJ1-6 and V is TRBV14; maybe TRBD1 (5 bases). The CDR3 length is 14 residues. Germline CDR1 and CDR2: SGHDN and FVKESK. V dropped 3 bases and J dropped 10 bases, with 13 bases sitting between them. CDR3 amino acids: CASSHSLGVSPLHF. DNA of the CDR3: TGTGCCAGCAGCCACTCTCTAGGGGTGTCACCCCTCCACTTT.

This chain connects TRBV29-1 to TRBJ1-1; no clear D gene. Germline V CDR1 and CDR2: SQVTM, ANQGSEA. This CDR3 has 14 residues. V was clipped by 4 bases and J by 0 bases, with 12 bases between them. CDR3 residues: CSVVLRLMNTEAFF. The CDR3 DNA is TGCAGCGTTGTTCTGCGTCTCATGAACACTGAAGCTTTCTTT. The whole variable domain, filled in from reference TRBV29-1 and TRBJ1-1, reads SAVISQKPSRDICQRGTSLTIQCQVDSQVTMMFWYRQQPGQSLTLIATANQGSEATYESGFVIDKFPISRPNLTFSTLTVSNMSPEDSSIYLCSVVLRLMNTEAFFGQGTRLTVV.

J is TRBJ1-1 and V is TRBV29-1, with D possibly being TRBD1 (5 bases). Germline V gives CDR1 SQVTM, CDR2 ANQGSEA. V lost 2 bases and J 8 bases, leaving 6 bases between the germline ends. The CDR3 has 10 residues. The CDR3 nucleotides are TGCAGCGTTGAACAGGGAGAAGCTTTCTTT. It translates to CSVEQGEAFF.

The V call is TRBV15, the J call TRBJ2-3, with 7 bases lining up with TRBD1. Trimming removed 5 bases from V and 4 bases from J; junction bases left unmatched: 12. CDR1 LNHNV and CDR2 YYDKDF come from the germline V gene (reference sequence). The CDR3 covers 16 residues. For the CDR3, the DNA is TGTGCCACCAGCCGTCGGACAGGACTTTTGTCAGATACGCAGTATTTT. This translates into CATSRRTGLLSDTQYF.

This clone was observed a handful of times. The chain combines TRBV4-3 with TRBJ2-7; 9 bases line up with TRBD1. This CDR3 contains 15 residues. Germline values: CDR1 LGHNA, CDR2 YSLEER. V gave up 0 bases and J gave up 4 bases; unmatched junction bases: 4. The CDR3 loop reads CASSQDSGQGYEQYF. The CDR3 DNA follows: TGCGCCAGCAGCCAAGACTCAGGACAGGGGTACGAGCAGTACTTC.

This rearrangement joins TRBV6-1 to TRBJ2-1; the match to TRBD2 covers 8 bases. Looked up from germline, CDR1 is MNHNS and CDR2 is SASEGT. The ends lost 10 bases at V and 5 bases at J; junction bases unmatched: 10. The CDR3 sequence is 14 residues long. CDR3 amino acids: CATSGTSHNNEQFF. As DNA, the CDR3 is TGTGCCACATCCGGGACTAGTCACAACAATGAGCAGTTCTTC.

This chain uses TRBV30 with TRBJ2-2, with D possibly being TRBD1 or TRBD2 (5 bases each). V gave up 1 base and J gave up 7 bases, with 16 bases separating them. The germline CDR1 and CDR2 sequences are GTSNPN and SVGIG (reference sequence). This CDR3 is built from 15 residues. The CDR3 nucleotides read TGTGCCTGGAGTGACGGGACCGGCGCCGGCGGGGAGCTGTTTTTT. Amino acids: CAWSDGTGAGGELFF.

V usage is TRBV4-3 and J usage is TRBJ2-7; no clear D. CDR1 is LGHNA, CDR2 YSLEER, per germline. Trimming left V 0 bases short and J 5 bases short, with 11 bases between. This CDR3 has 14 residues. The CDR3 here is CASSQDLRDHEQYF. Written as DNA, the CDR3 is TGCGCCAGCAGCCAAGATTTGAGAGACCACGAGCAGTACTTC.

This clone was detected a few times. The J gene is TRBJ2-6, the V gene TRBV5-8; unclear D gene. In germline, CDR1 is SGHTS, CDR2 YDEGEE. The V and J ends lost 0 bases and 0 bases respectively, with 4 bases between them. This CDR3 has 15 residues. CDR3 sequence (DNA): TGTGCCAGCAGCTTGGACTTCTCTGGGGCCAACGTCCTGACTTTC. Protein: CASSLDFSGANVLTF.

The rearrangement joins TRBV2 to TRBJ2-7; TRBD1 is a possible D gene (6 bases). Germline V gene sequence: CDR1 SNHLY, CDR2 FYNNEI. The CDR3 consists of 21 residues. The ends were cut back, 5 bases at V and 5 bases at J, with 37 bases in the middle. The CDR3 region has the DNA TGTGCCAGCAGTCAATTCGCTAAAACAGAGCGAAACAGGGAAGGAACGAACGAGCAGTACTTC. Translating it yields CASSQFAKTERNREGTNEQYF.

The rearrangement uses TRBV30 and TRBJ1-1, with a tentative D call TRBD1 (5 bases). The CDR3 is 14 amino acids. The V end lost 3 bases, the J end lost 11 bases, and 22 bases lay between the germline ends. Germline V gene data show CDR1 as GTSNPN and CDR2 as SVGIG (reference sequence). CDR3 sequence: CAWRAQTDRDLAFF. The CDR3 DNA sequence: TGTGCCTGGAGGGCACAGACAGACCGCGACTTGGCTTTCTTT.

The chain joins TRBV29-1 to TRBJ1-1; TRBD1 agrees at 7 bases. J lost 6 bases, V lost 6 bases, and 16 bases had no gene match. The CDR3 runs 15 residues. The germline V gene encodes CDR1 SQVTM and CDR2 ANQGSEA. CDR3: CSVDPGTAQRAEAFF. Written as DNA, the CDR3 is TGCAGCGTGGATCCTGGGACAGCCCAAAGGGCTGAAGCTTTCTTT.

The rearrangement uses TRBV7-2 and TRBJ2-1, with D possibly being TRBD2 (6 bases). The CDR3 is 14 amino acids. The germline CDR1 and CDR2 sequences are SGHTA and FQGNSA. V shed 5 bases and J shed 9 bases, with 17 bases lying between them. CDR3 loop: CASSEPAGIVEQFF. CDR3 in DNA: TGTGCCAGCAGCGAACCGGCGGGGATTGTTGAGCAGTTCTTC. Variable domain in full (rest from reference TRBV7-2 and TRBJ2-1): GAGVSQSPSNKVTEKGKDVELRCDPISGHTALYWYRQSLGQGLEFLIYFQGNSAPDKSGLPSDRFSAERTGGSVSTLTIQRTQQEDSAVYLCASSEPAGIVEQFFGPGTRLTVL.

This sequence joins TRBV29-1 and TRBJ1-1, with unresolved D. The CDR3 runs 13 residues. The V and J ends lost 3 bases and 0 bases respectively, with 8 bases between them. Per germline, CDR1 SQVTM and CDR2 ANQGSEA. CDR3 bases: TGCAGCGTTGAGCGTGCGTTGAACACTGAAGCTTTCTTT. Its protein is CSVERALNTEAFF.

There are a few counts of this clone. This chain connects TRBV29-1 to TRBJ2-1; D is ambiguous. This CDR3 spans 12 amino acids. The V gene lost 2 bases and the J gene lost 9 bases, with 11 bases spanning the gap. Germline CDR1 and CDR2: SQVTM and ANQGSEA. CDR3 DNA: TGCAGCGTTGAATTAGCTCCAGGTGAGCAGTTCTTC. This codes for CSVELAPGEQFF.

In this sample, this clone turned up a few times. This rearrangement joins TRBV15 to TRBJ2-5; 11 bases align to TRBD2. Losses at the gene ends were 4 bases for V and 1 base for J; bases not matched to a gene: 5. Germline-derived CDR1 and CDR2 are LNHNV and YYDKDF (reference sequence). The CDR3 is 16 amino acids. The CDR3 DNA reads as TGTGCCACCAGCACCCGACTAGCGGGGCGCCAAGAGACCCAGTACTTC. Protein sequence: CATSTRLAGRQETQYF.

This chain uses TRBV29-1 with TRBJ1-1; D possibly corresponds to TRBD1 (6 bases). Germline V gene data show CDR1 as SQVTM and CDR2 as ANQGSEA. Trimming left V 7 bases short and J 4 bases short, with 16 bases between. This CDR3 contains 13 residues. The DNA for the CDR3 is TGCAGCGCAGACTCAGGGGAGGGCACTGAAGCTTTCTTT. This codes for CSADSGEGTEAFF.

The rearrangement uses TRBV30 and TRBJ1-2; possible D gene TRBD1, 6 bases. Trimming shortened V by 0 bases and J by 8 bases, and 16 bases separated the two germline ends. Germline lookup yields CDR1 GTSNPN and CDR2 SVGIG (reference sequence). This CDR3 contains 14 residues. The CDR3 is CAWSVPGAPYGYTF. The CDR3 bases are TGTGCCTGGAGTGTACCGGGGGCGCCCTACGGCTACACCTTC.

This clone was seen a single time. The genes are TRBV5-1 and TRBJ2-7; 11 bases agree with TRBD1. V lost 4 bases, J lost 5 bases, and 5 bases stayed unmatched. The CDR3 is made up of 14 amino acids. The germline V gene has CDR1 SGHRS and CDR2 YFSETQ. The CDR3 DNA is TGCGCCAGCAGCACCGGGACAGGGGGACACGAGCAGTACTTC. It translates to CASSTGTGGHEQYF.

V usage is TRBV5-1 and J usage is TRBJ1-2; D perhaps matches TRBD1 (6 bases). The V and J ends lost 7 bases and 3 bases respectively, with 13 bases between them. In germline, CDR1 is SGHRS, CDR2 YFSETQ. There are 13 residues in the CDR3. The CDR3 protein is CASAPDSHYGYTF. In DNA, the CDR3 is TGCGCCAGCGCCCCGGACAGTCACTATGGCTACACCTTC.

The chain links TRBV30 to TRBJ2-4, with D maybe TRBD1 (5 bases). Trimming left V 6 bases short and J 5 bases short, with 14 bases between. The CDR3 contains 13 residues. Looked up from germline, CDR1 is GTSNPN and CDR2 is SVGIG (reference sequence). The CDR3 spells CACSGHSQNIQYF. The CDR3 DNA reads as TGTGCCTGCTCCGGACATAGCCAAAACATTCAGTACTTC.

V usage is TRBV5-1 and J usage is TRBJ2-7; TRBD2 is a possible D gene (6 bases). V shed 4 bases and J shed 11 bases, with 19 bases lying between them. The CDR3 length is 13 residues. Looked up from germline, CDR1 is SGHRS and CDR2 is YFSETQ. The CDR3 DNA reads TGCGCCAGCAGCGGCTCGGTGACCGGGGAGGAGTACTTC. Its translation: CASSGSVTGEEYF.

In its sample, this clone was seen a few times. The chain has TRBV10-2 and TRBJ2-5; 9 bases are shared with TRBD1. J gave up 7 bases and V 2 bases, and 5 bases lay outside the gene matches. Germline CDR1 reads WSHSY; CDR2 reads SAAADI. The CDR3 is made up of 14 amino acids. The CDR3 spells CASSEDRGSATQYF. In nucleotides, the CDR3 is TGCGCCAGCAGTGAGGACAGGGGGTCAGCGACCCAGTACTTC.

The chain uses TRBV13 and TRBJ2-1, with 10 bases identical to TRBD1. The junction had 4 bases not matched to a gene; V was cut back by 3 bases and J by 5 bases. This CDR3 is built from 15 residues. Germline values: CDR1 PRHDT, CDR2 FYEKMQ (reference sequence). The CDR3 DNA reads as TGTGCCAGCAGCTTGGGGACAGGGGTCCACAATGAGCAGTTCTTC. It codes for CASSLGTGVHNEQFF.